These 10 T cell receptor beta chains came from one sample sequenced in a study of cytomegalovirus exposure and HLA in healthy donors. PCR involved 60 Vbeta and 13 Jbeta primers. Libraries were prepared by immunoSEQ multiplex PCR; TCRdb keeps only in-frame clonotypes and omits some of them. This sample has about 160,000 clones, with approximately 78% found just once. The material sequenced was PBMCs. Receptors originate from a woman aged 25 to 39 in good health and CMV-seropositive.

The rearrangement joins TRBV27 to TRBJ2-7, with 8 positions matching TRBD1. The germline CDR1 and CDR2 sequences are MNHEY and SMNVEV (reference sequence). The CDR3 sequence is 17 residues long. V lost 0 bases and J lost 5; bases outside the gene matches: 12. The CDR3: CASSLSPLRGQSDEQYF. The CDR3, as DNA: TGTGCCAGCAGTTTATCCCCCCTCAGGGGGCAGTCCGACGAGCAGTACTTC.

This sequence joins TRBV13 and TRBJ1-2; 9 positions agree with TRBD1. Per germline, CDR1 PRHDT and CDR2 FYEKMQ (reference sequence). J gave up 6 bases and V 3 bases, and 8 bases lay outside the gene matches. The CDR3 extends over 15 amino acids. The CDR3 DNA follows: TGTGCCAGCAGCTTTTTCCCCACAGGGGGCCATGGCTACACCTTC. It is translated as CASSFFPTGGHGYTF.

This clone has a handful of counts. J is TRBJ1-4 and V is TRBV28; TRBD1 might be the D (5 bases). Deletions cut 2 bases from V and 7 bases from J, with 11 bases between. The CDR3 is 14 amino acids. Germline CDR1 and CDR2: MDHEN and SYDVKM. CDR3 protein: CASSLVGLGEKLFF. In nucleotides, the CDR3 is TGTGCCAGCAGTTTAGTGGGGCTAGGTGAAAAACTGTTTTTT.

The CDR3, as DNA: TGTGCCAGCAGTTTATTCGCAGGGGCGAACACCATATATTTT. It encodes CASSLFAGANTIYF. The V and J genes are TRBV27 and TRBJ1-3; D possibly corresponds to TRBD1 (6 bases). V was pared by 1 base and J by 7 bases, with 11 bases between. The CDR3 is 14 residues long. The germline CDR1 and CDR2 sequences are MNHEY and SMNVEV (reference sequence).

The chain uses TRBV27 and TRBJ1-1; weak D call: TRBD1 (5 bases). V was cut by 6 bases and J by 2 bases, with 13 bases left in between. Germline CDR1 and CDR2: MNHEY and SMNVEV (reference sequence). This CDR3 region has 14 residues. This CDR3 is CASSSPTVNTEAFF. As DNA, the CDR3 is TGTGCCAGCAGCTCACCGACAGTTAACACTGAAGCTTTCTTT.

V and J are TRBV9 and TRBJ1-2, with 7 nucleotides matching TRBD1. Germline lookup yields CDR1 SGDLS and CDR2 YYNGEE. The CDR3 has 14 amino acids. The V and J ends lost 0 bases and 8 bases, in that order; junction bases with no gene match: 7. CDR3 residues: CASSVASRGEGYTF. The CDR3 region has the DNA TGTGCCAGCAGCGTAGCGTCCAGGGGGGAGGGCTACACCTTC.

This clone was observed a handful of times. The chain links TRBV6-1 to TRBJ1-1; D perhaps matches TRBD1 (5 bases). V lost 4 bases and J lost 2, with 11 bases in between. Looked up from germline, CDR1 is MNHNS and CDR2 is SASEGT. The CDR3 loop spans 14 amino acids. The CDR3 region has the DNA TGTGCCAGCAGTGCAAACAGGCAAAACACTGAAGCTTTCTTT. Translating gives CASSANRQNTEAFF.

This rearrangement joins TRBV9 to TRBJ1-1, with D possibly TRBD1 on 5 matching bases. V gave up 6 bases and J gave up 0 bases, with 15 bases separating them. Germline lookup yields CDR1 SGDLS and CDR2 YYNGEE. This CDR3 has 15 residues. The CDR3 is CASTPGGGVNTEAFF. CDR3 coding DNA: TGTGCCAGCACCCCCGGTGGGGGGGTGAACACTGAAGCTTTCTTT. Complete variable domain (other parts from reference TRBV9 and TRBJ1-1): DSGVTQTPKHLITATGQRVTLRCSPRSGDLSVYWYQQSLDQGLQFLIQYYNGEERAKGNILERFSAQQFPDLHSELNLSSLELGDSALYFCASTPGGGVNTEAFFGQGTRLTVV.

The chain recombines TRBV6-5 with TRBJ2-5; 8 bases align to TRBD2. There are 14 residues in the CDR3. CDR1 MNHEY and CDR2 SVGAGI come from the germline V gene. Trimming removed 2 bases from V and 2 bases from J; junction bases left unmatched: 1. The CDR3 region is CASSYGTRQETQYF. The DNA for the CDR3 is TGTGCCAGCAGTTACGGGACTAGACAAGAGACCCAGTACTTC.

This chain joins TRBV4-3 and TRBJ1-1; 7 nucleotides match TRBD1. The germline gives CDR1 LGHNA, CDR2 YSLEER. J gave up 0 bases and V 2 bases, and 9 bases lay outside the gene matches. This CDR3 is built from 17 residues. The CDR3 loop reads CASSQQQGPFMNTEAFF. In nucleotides, the CDR3 is TGCGCCAGCAGCCAACAACAGGGGCCCTTTATGAACACTGAAGCTTTCTTT.